The 32 T cell receptor beta chains below all came from one sample that was sequenced in a study of blood T cell repertoires in COVID-19. Only in-frame clones appear in the TCRdb table, and some are missing; sequencing was by immunoSEQ multiplex PCR. Of some 230,000 clones detected, approximately 85% appear once; the ten largest clones hold 2.9%. The sequencing sample was made of peripheral blood. The receptors here all came from a man aged 50 or older who had recovered from COVID-19.

The CDR3 region has the DNA TGTGCCAGCAGTTCAAGGTCTCAACGGGTTGAAAAACTGTTTTTT. It specifies CASSSRSQRVEKLFF. The rearrangement joins TRBV27 to TRBJ1-4; no clear D. Germline CDR1 reads MNHEY; CDR2 reads SMNVEV (reference sequence). CDR3 size: 15 residues. V lost 4 bases and J lost 7, with 16 bases in between.

This sequence joins TRBV4-2 and TRBJ1-4, with TRBD1 matching 8 bases. Germline CDR1 LGHNA, CDR2 YNFKEQ. The CDR3 length is 14 residues. V dropped 3 bases and J dropped 7; count of bases not matched to a gene: 4. CDR3 nucleotides: TGTGCCAGCAGCCAGGCAGGGGGCGGTGAAAAACTGTTTTTT. The encoded protein is CASSQAGGGEKLFF.

The rearrangement uses TRBV28 and TRBJ1-1, with 11 bases that match TRBD1. V gave up 11 bases and J gave up 1 base; unmatched junction bases: 15. Per the germline V gene, CDR1 is MDHEN and CDR2 is SYDVKM. This CDR3 contains 17 residues. The CDR3 reads CAGQGGQGARRNTEAFF. DNA for the CDR3: TGTGCCGGTCAGGGAGGACAGGGGGCAAGGAGGAACACTGAAGCTTTCTTT.

The chain has TRBV5-1 and TRBJ2-2; TRBD2 agrees at 11 bases. The germline V gene encodes CDR1 SGHRS and CDR2 YFSETQ. V was clipped by 5 bases and J by 5 bases; unmatched bases: 2. CDR3 length: 14 amino acids. CDR3 amino acids: CASRRLAGTGELFF. DNA for the CDR3: TGCGCCAGCAGGCGACTAGCGGGAACCGGGGAGCTGTTTTTT.

J is TRBJ2-7 and V is TRBV6-5; TRBD2 matches at 8 bases. Germline-derived CDR1 and CDR2 are MNHEY and SVGAGI. This CDR3 has 14 residues. J was trimmed by 4 bases and V by 5 bases; bases with no gene match: 7. The CDR3 DNA reads as TGTGCCAGCAGTCAAACTAGCGGCGGGTACGAGCAGTACTTC. It codes for CASSQTSGGYEQYF.

The J gene is TRBJ1-3, the V gene TRBV28; TRBD1 aligns across 8 bases. CDR3 length equals 17 residues. Germline trimming cut 6 bases from V and 1 base from J; bases unmatched to any gene: 11. Germline V lookup: CDR1 MDHEN, CDR2 SYDVKM. Here the CDR3 reads CASSISSRQGSGNTIYF. CDR3 in DNA: TGTGCCAGCAGCATCTCGTCTAGACAGGGGTCTGGAAACACCATATATTTT.

The chain joins TRBV6-5 to TRBJ1-2; no firm D call. CDR3 length: 13 amino acids. Germline assignment: CDR1 MNHEY and CDR2 SVGAGI. V lost 6 bases to trimming and J lost 4 bases, with 12 bases between them. In nucleotides, the CDR3 is TGTGCCAGCAGGGCCGCTGCGGGCTATGGCTACACCTTC. This codes for CASRAAAGYGYTF.

The rearrangement uses TRBV24-1 and TRBJ1-1, with D perhaps TRBD1 (5 bases). The V gene's germline CDR1 is KGHDR and CDR2 SFDVKD. Between the trimmed V and J ends, which lost 4 bases and 6 bases, there was a span of 14 bases. The CDR3 runs 14 residues. This chain's CDR3 is CATSDPSPGAEAFF. The CDR3 nucleotides read TGTGCCACCAGTGACCCCAGCCCGGGGGCTGAAGCTTTCTTT.

This clone has a handful of counts. The J gene is TRBJ2-7, the V gene TRBV11-3, with 7 bases that match TRBD1. V lost 1 base, J lost 1 base, and 4 bases stayed unmatched. The CDR3 has 15 residues. Germline CDR1 and CDR2: SGHNT and YENEEA. CDR3 protein: CASSLGTGLSYEQYF. In DNA form, the CDR3 reads TGTGCCAGCAGCTTAGGGACAGGCCTATCCTACGAGCAGTACTTC. Variable domain in full (rest from reference TRBV11-3 and TRBJ2-7): EAGVVQSPRYKIIEKKQPVAFWCNPISGHNTLYWYLQNLGQGPELLIRYENEEAVDDSQLPKDRFSAERLKGVDSTLKIQPAELGDSAVYLCASSLGTGLSYEQYFGPGTRLTVT.

This chain joins TRBV12-3 or TRBV12-4 and TRBJ2-1; no clear D gene. The CDR3 runs to 12 residues. Trimming stripped 1 base from V and 6 bases from J, with 4 bases between. The CDR3, as DNA: TGTGCCAGCAGTTTAGGGGCCAATGAGCAGTTCTTC. Translating it yields CASSLGANEQFF.

The V and J genes are TRBV27 and TRBJ2-1, with 8 bases fitting TRBD2. The CDR3 contains 16 residues. Germline lookup yields CDR1 MNHEY and CDR2 SMNVEV (reference sequence). Unmatched junction bases numbered 3, after V lost 0 bases and J lost 2 bases. CDR3 loop: CASSLSPSGPYNEQFF. CDR3 nucleotide sequence: TGTGCCAGCAGTTTATCGCCTAGCGGGCCCTACAATGAGCAGTTCTTC.

Many counts were recorded for this clone. The J gene is TRBJ1-3, the V gene TRBV11-2, with 8 bases aligning to TRBD1. J was trimmed by 8 bases and V by 5 bases; bases with no gene match: 17. CDR1 and CDR2 (germline): SGHAT, FQNNGV. CDR3 size: 17 residues. The chain's CDR3 is CASSERLGQGLLDTIYF. The CDR3 nucleotides are TGTGCCAGCAGCGAACGACTCGGACAGGGATTATTAGACACCATATATTTT.

The V and J genes are TRBV6-2 or TRBV6-3 and TRBJ2-5; TRBD2 aligns across 15 bases. Germline lookup yields CDR1 MNHEY and CDR2 SVGEGT. The CDR3 is made up of 15 amino acids. Unmatched junction bases numbered 5, after V lost 5 bases and J lost 7 bases. The CDR3 bases are TGTGCCAGCAGTCGGACTAGCGGGAGGGCTAGGACCCAGTACTTC. Translated: CASSRTSGRARTQYF.

To note about this clone: The same CDR3 can be traced to other DNA sequences in this sample. The gene calls are TRBV5-1 and TRBJ2-5, with D possibly being TRBD1 (6 bases). Deletions cut 0 bases from V and 4 bases from J, with 7 bases between. Germline assignment: CDR1 SGHRS and CDR2 YFSETQ. CDR3 length: 13 amino acids. The CDR3 nucleotides read TGCGCCAGCAGCTTGGGAGGGGGAGAGACCCAGTACTTC. It codes for CASSLGGGETQYF. The whole variable domain, filled in from reference TRBV5-1 and TRBJ2-5, reads KAGVTQTPRYLIKTRGQQVTLSCSPISGHRSVSWYQQTPGQGLQFLFEYFSETQRNKGNFPGRFSGRQFSNSRSEMNVSTLELGDSALYLCASSLGGGETQYFGPGTRLLVL.

The CDR3 loop is CASSITGTTNEKLFF. The CDR3, as DNA: TGTGCCAGTAGCATCACAGGAACAACTAATGAAAAACTGTTTTTT. The V gene is TRBV19, the J gene TRBJ1-4; D possibly corresponds to TRBD1 (5 bases). Germline CDR1 and CDR2: LNHDA and SQIVND (reference sequence). The CDR3 length is 15 residues. The germline V and J ends were trimmed by 6 bases and 0 bases, with 11 bases remaining between them.

V usage is TRBV7-9 and J usage is TRBJ2-2, with 10 bases aligning to TRBD2. The germline CDR1 and CDR2 sequences are SEHNR and FQNEAQ (reference sequence). The CDR3 runs to 17 residues. V trimming: 2 bases; J trimming: 0 bases; junction bases outside the gene matches: 3. CDR3 loop: CASSLKTSGTNTGELFF. The CDR3 DNA reads TGTGCCAGCAGCTTAAAAACTAGCGGGACGAACACCGGGGAGCTGTTTTTT.

The chain couples TRBV3-1 (or the pseudogene TRBV3-2) to TRBJ1-1, with D possibly being TRBD1 (5 bases). Germline V gene sequence: CDR1 LGHDT, CDR2 YNNKEL (reference sequence). The CDR3 loop spans 14 amino acids. Trimming left V 1 base short and J 10 bases short, with 16 bases between. The CDR3 DNA reads TGTGCCAGCAGCCAAGGTCGACAGAAGGGCACAGCTTTCTTT. As protein: CASSQGRQKGTAFF.

CDR3 region: CASSSILAAGTDTQYF. CDR3 bases: TGTGCCAGCAGCTCCATTCTAGCCGCAGGCACAGATACGCAGTATTTT. The rearrangement uses TRBV11-2 and TRBJ2-3, with D maybe TRBD2 (5 bases). CDR3 size: 16 residues. V dropped 4 bases and J dropped 1 base, with 15 bases sitting between them. CDR1 and CDR2 (germline): SGHAT, FQNNGV.

The chain is built from TRBV27 and TRBJ2-2; 8 nucleotides align to TRBD1. J gave up 5 bases and V 6 bases, and 8 bases lay outside the gene matches. The CDR3 covers 15 residues. The V gene's germline CDR1 is MNHEY and CDR2 SMNVEV (reference sequence). The CDR3 region has the DNA TGTGCCAGCAGAACCGGACAGGGACGGACCGGGGAGCTGTTTTTT. The encoded protein is CASRTGQGRTGELFF.

The chain is built from TRBV9 and TRBJ1-2; TRBD1 aligns across 10 bases. Germline lookup yields CDR1 SGDLS and CDR2 YYNGEE. The CDR3 is 16 residues long. The V segment lost 4 bases and the J segment 3 bases; nucleotides outside the gene matches: 9. The CDR3 is CASSSSGTGDYYGYTF. Written as DNA, the CDR3 is TGTGCCAGCAGCTCTTCCGGGACAGGGGACTACTATGGCTACACCTTC.

This chain connects TRBV24-1 to TRBJ2-3; D is unresolved. The CDR3 runs 12 residues. Germline-derived CDR1 and CDR2 are KGHDR and SFDVKD. Trimming took off 7 bases at V and 4 bases at J, with 8 bases between the two ends. The DNA of the CDR3 is TGTGCCACCAGCGAACTCGCAGATACGCAGTATTTT. Amino acids: CATSELADTQYF.

The genes are TRBV11-2 and TRBJ2-2; D might be TRBD1 (6 bases). Germline V gene data show CDR1 as SGHAT and CDR2 as FQNNGV. The CDR3 is made up of 17 amino acids. The V and J ends lost 2 bases and 3 bases respectively, with 16 bases between them. The CDR3 DNA reads TGTGCCAGCAGCTTATGGTTCCAGGGGCCCGACACCGGGGAGCTGTTTTTT. Translation: CASSLWFQGPDTGELFF. Looking up the rest from reference TRBV11-2 and TRBJ2-2 gives the full variable domain: EAGVAQSPRYKIIEKRQSVAFWCNPISGHATLYWYQQILGQGPKLLIQFQNNGVVDDSQLPKDRFSAERLKGVDSTLKIQPAKLEDSAVYLCASSLWFQGPDTGELFFGEGSRLTVL.

The chain has TRBV30 and TRBJ2-2, with TRBD1 identical over 7 bases. Germline lookup yields CDR1 GTSNPN and CDR2 SVGIG (reference sequence). The J segment lost 1 base and the V segment lost 3 bases, leaving 5 bases of the junction unmatched. The CDR3 loop spans 15 amino acids. Written as DNA, the CDR3 is TGTGCCTGGAGCGCCGACAGGGTGAACACCGGGGAGCTGTTTTTT. Translating it yields CAWSADRVNTGELFF.

The gene calls are TRBV20-1 and TRBJ2-7; no definite D call. The CDR3 consists of 11 residues. CDR1 DFQATT and CDR2 SNEGSKA come from the germline V gene (reference sequence). Trimming cost V 7 bases and J 4 bases, with 11 bases left between them. The CDR3 is CSVTMQYEQYF. DNA for the CDR3: TGCAGTGTAACCATGCAGTACGAGCAGTACTTC.

The chain has TRBV28 and TRBJ1-5; TRBD1 might be the D (6 bases). The CDR3 totals 14 residues. The germline V and J ends were trimmed by 3 bases and 4 bases, with 10 bases remaining between them. The germline CDR1 and CDR2 sequences are MDHEN and SYDVKM. The CDR3 spells CASSLGHGNQPQHF. The CDR3 region has the DNA TGTGCCAGCAGTTTGGGACACGGTAATCAGCCCCAGCATTTT.

This clone is a singleton in its sample. The rearrangement links TRBV6-5 to TRBJ2-6; D is undetermined. CDR1 is MNHEY, CDR2 SVGAGI, per germline. With 5 bases removed from V and 4 bases from J, the gap between germline ends came to 12 bases. This CDR3 region has 15 residues. CDR3 nucleotides: TGTGCCAGCAGTCCCAGGCTGAACGGGGCCAACGTCCTGACTTTC. It specifies CASSPRLNGANVLTF.

This rearrangement joins TRBV28 to TRBJ1-1, with a tentative D call TRBD1 (6 bases). CDR3 length equals 15 residues. The germline V gene has CDR1 MDHEN and CDR2 SYDVKM. Trimming removed 6 bases from V and 4 bases from J, with 18 bases in between. CDR3 nucleotides: TGTGCCAGCAGACCTTTCGATACAGGGATCACTGAAGCTTTCTTT. Its translation is CASRPFDTGITEAFF. Using reference TRBV28 and TRBJ1-1 for the parts outside the CDR3, the full variable domain is DVKVTQSSRYLVKRTGEKVFLECVQDMDHENMFWYRQDPGLGLRLIYFSYDVKMKEKGDIPEGYSVSREKKERFSLILESASTNQTSMYLCASRPFDTGITEAFFGQGTRLTVV.

The chain employs TRBV5-1 and TRBJ2-5; TRBD2 aligns across 12 bases. From germline, CDR1 is SGHRS and CDR2 YFSETQ. This CDR3 is built from 16 residues. The V and J ends lost 2 bases and 2 bases, in that order; junction bases with no gene match: 4. Written as DNA, the CDR3 is TGCGCCAGCAGCTTACCAGGACTAGCGGGACAAGAGACCCAGTACTTC. Protein product: CASSLPGLAGQETQYF.

The chain couples TRBV14 to TRBJ2-3; 12 bases are a match to TRBD2. The CDR3 covers 17 residues. The trim removed 1 base at V and 1 base at J, leaving 3 bases unmatched. Per the germline V gene, CDR1 is SGHDN and CDR2 is FVKESK. The CDR3 protein is CASSQASGRVGTDTQYF. CDR3 coding DNA: TGTGCCAGCAGCCAAGCTAGCGGGAGGGTCGGCACAGATACGCAGTATTTT.

This rearrangement joins TRBV7-9 to TRBJ2-5; 9 bases align to TRBD1. This CDR3 comprises 15 residues. Germline-derived CDR1 and CDR2 are SEHNR and FQNEAQ (reference sequence). Unmatched junction bases numbered 8, after V lost 5 bases and J lost 4 bases. The CDR3 sequence: CASSEGQGRRETQYF. CDR3 DNA sequence: TGTGCCAGCAGCGAGGGACAGGGCCGGCGAGAGACCCAGTACTTC.

The chain combines TRBV10-1 with TRBJ2-1, with TRBD1 as a possible D gene (6 bases). Germline V CDR1 and CDR2: WNHNN, SYGVQD (reference sequence). V dropped 10 bases and J dropped 2 bases, with 21 bases sitting between them. The CDR3 extends over 16 amino acids. CDR3 DNA: TGCGCCACCGGGAACAAAAGAGGGGGAACCTACAATGAGCAGTTCTTC. Its translation: CATGNKRGGTYNEQFF.

The chain uses TRBV4-2 and TRBJ2-5; perhaps TRBD1 as D (6 bases). Germline V gene lookup returns CDR1 LGHNA and CDR2 YNFKEQ. Between the trimmed V and J ends, which lost 4 bases and 5 bases, there was a span of 23 bases. The CDR3 loop spans 17 amino acids. The CDR3 sequence: CASSPSYRDLRGETQYF. Here the CDR3 DNA reads TGTGCCAGCAGCCCGAGCTATCGGGACCTGAGGGGGGAGACCCAGTACTTC.